A selection of T cell receptor beta chains follows, all from one sample in a study of blood T cell repertoires in COVID-19. TCRdb keeps only in-frame clones here, not all; method: immunoSEQ multiplex PCR. The repertoire holds roughly 65,000 clones, around 80% seen once, with roughly 20% in the top ten. The specimen was peripheral blood. The receptors were sampled from a human donor in a cohort sampled during active COVID-19. Both conserved end residues are part of each CDR3. Fields, in order: D gene, clone size, J gene, V gene, CDR3 DNA, CDR3 protein. A D gene is named only where the DNA matches it firmly. Rows give clone size only sometimes, using once, few, many, or a class for an expanded clone.

NA,NA,TRBJ2-5,TRBV27,TGTGCCAGCAGTTTATCGGGCCGCCAAGAGACCCAGTACTTC,CASSLSGRQETQYF
TRBD2,NA,TRBJ2-3,TRBV9,TGTGCCAGCAGCGTGTTGACTAGCGGGGGGGCCGGGAGCACAGATACGCAGTATTTT,CASSVLTSGGAGSTDTQYF
TRBD1,NA,TRBJ1-2,TRBV6-6,TGTGCCAGCAGTGGGACAGGTACTGGCTACACCTTC,CASSGTGTGYTF
NA,NA,TRBJ2-2,TRBV10-3,TGTGCCATCGGAGTAGAGGGTGGGACCGGGGAGCTGTTTTTT,CAIGVEGGTGELFF
NA,NA,TRBJ1-4,TRBV4-2,TGTGCCAGCAGCCAGGACAGACGTAATGAAAAACTGTTTTTT,CASSQDRRNEKLFF
NA,NA,TRBJ2-5,TRBV27,TGTGCCAGCAGTTTATTGGGGAGTCAAGAGACCCAGTACTTC,CASSLLGSQETQYF
TRBD2,few,TRBJ2-7,TRBV3-1/TRBV3-2,TGTGCCAGCAGCCAAGCGACGGGAGGGCCCTACGAGCAGTACTTC,CASSQATGGPYEQYF
NA,once,TRBJ1-5,TRBV3-1/TRBV3-2,TGTGCCAGCAGCCGAGACCGTAGCAATCAGCCCCAGCATTTT,CASSRDRSNQPQHF
NA,NA,TRBJ1-2,TRBV3-1/TRBV3-2,TGTGCCAGCAGCCAAGAAGTAGGACACCTAGGGGATGGCTACACCTTC,CASSQEVGHLGDGYTF
TRBD2,NA,TRBJ2-5,TRBV2,TGTGCCAGCAGTTGGGGATTCGGACTAGCGGGACGAGAAGTAGGGTCCCAGTACTTC,CASSWGFGLAGREVGSQYF
TRBD1,NA,TRBJ2-5,TRBV5-4,TGTGCCAGCAGCTCCTTCGGACAGGGGGCAAAAGAGACCCAGTACTTC,CASSSFGQGAKETQYF
TRBD2,once,TRBJ2-3,TRBV29-1,TGCAGCGTGGGGACTAGCGGGAACACAGATACGCAGTATTTT,CSVGTSGNTDTQYF
TRBD1,NA,TRBJ1-4,TRBV7-9,TGTGCCATCAGGCAGGGGGCGAACGAAAAACTGTTTTTT,CAIRQGANEKLFF
NA,NA,TRBJ2-2,TRBV7-2,TGTGCCAGCAGCTTAATCGCAGGGAACACCGGGGAGCTGTTTTTT,CASSLIAGNTGELFF
NA,NA,TRBJ1-2,TRBV28,TGTGCCAGCAGTTTAGGTAGCGGGACCGGGGGTAGAGATGGCTACACCTTC,CASSLGSGTGGRDGYTF
NA,NA,TRBJ2-3,TRBV7-9,TGTGCCAGCGAGGACCCGACTATTATCACAGATACGCAGTATTTT,CASEDPTIITDTQYF
TRBD2,NA,TRBJ2-7,TRBV7-8,TGTGCCAGCAGCGCGAGTAGACTAGCGGGAGTCGACGAGCAGTACTTC,CASSASRLAGVDEQYF
TRBD1,few,TRBJ2-5,TRBV10-1,TGCGCCAGCAGTGAATCCGGGACAGGGGGAGACAACAAAGAGACCCAGTACTTC,CASSESGTGGDNKETQYF
NA,NA,TRBJ2-7,TRBV5-6,TGTGCCAGCGCACGGGGGATCGGTGACGAGCAGTACTTC,CASARGIGDEQYF
NA,few,TRBJ2-7,TRBV5-1,TGCGCCAGCAGCTTGGCCGGTGGTAGTCAAAGCTACGAGCAGTACTTC,CASSLAGGSQSYEQYF
NA,few,TRBJ2-1,TRBV1,TGCACCAGCAGCCCTTGCCCGGGACAGGGGCTCAATGAGCAGTTCTTC,CTSSPCPGQGLNEQFF
TRBD1,NA,TRBJ2-5,TRBV27,TGTGCCAGCGCGTTTGTCTCCGGACAGGGACGAGAGACCCAGTACTTC,CASAFVSGQGRETQYF
NA,few,TRBJ1-1,TRBV5-1,TGCGCCAGCAGCTTGGTAAGCTACCTGAACACTGAAGCTTTCTTT,CASSLVSYLNTEAFF
NA,NA,TRBJ1-3,TRBV19,TGTGCCAGTAGTCTCGGGATTCTCTCTGGAAACACCATATATTTT,CASSLGILSGNTIYF
NA,NA,TRBJ1-1,TRBV5-8,TGTGCCAGCAGTCCTCCCGCCATCTATGAAGCTTTCTTT,CASSPPAIYEAFF
TRBD1,NA,TRBJ2-7,TRBV5-5,TGTGCCAGCAGCTTGGGACAGGGGGAATCCTACGAGCAGTACTTC,CASSLGQGESYEQYF